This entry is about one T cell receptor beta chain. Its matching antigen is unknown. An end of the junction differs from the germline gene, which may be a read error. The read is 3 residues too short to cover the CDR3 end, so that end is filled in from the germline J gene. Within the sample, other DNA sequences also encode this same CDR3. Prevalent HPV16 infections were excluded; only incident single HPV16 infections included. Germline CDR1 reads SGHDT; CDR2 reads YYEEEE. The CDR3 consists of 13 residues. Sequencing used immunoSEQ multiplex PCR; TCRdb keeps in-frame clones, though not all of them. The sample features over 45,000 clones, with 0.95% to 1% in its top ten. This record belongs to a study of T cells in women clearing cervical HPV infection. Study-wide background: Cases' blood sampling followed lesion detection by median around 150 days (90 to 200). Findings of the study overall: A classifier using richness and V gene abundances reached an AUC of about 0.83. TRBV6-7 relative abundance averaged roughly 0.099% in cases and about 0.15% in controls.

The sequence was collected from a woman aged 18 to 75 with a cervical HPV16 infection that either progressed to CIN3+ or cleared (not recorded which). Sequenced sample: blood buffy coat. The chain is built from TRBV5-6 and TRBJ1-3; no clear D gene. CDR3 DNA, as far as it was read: TGTGCCAGTAGCTTGTCGTCTGGAAACACC. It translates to CASSLSSGNT. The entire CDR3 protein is CASSLSSGNTIYF.